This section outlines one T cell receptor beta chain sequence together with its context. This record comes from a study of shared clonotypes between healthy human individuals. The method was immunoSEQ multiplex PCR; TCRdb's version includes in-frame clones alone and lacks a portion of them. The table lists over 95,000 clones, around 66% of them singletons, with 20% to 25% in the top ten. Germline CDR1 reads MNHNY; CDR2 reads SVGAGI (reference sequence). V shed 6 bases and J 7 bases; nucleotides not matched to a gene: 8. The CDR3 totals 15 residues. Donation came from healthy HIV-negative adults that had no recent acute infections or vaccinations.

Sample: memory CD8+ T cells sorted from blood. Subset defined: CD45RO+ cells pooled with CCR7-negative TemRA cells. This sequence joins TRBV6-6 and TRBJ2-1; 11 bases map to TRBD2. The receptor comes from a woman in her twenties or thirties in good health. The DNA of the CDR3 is TGTGCCAGCAGCTTAGCGGGAGGGTCCCCTAATGAGCAGTTCTTC. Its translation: CASSLAGGSPNEQFF.